This entry describes one T cell receptor (beta chain). The data belong to a study of shared clonotypes between healthy human individuals. Using immunoSEQ multiplex PCR, the repertoire was profiled, and TCRdb retains in-frame clones only, with some absent. Counted here are 550,000 to 600,000 clones, about 80% occurring once; the ten biggest clones make up around 12%. Germline V gene lookup returns CDR1 LNHDA and CDR2 SQIVND (reference sequence). The CDR3 length is 13 residues. The V gene end was trimmed by 5 bases and the J gene end by 7 bases; junction bases not matched to a gene: 5. This chain connects TRBV19 to TRBJ1-2; TRBD1 agrees at 9 bases. Source material: PBMCs. The clonotype was recovered from a woman aged 35 to 49 in good health. Some clones in this sample may be carry-over from other donors' samples. As DNA, the CDR3 is TGTGCCAGTAGTGCAAGGACAGGGGTTGGCTACACCTTC. It is translated as CASSARTGVGYTF.